This entry features one TCR beta chain sequence. V lost 6 bases and J lost 6; bases outside the gene matches: 7. The CDR3 runs 14 residues. The germline V gene has CDR1 MDHEN and CDR2 SYDVKM. The data originate from a study of CD8 T cells in Susac syndrome. Random hexamers were used to reverse transcribe the RNA input (0.5 to 1 ug). Each CDR3 protein is one row after TCRdb ran MiXCR on the immunoSEQ multiplex PCR reads. This table holds under 200,000 distinct CDR3 sequences, 90% to 95% found once. The chain employs TRBV28 and TRBJ2-3; 9 bases agree with TRBD2. This clonotype was sampled from a human donor in good health. What was sequenced was CD4+ T cells from PBMCs. Here the CDR3 DNA reads TGTGCCAGCAGGGGGGGACTAGCATCGGATACGCAGTATTTT. This encodes CASRGGLASDTQYF.